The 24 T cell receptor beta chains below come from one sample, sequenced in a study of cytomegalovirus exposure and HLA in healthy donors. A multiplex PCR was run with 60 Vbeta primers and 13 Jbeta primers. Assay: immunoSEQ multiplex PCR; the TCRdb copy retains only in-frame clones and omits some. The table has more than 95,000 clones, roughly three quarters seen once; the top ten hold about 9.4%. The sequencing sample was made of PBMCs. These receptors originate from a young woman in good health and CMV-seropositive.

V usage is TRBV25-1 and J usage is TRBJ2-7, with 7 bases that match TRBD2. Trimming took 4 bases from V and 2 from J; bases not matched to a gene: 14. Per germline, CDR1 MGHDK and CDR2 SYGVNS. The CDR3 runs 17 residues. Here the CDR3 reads CASSATYLAELPYEQYF. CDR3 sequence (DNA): TGTGCCAGCAGTGCAACGTATCTAGCGGAACTACCCTACGAGCAGTACTTC.

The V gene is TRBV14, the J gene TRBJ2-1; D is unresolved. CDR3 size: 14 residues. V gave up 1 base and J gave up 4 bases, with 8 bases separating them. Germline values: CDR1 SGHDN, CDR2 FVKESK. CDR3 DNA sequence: TGTGCCAGCAGCCAAGCTCGACTGTACAATGAGCAGTTCTTC. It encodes CASSQARLYNEQFF.

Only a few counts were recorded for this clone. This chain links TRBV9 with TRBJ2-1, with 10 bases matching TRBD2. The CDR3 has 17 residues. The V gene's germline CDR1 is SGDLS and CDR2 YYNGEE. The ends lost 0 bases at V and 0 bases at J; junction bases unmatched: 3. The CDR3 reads CASSVGSSGSSYNEQFF. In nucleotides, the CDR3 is TGTGCCAGCAGCGTAGGGTCTAGCGGGAGCTCCTACAATGAGCAGTTCTTC.

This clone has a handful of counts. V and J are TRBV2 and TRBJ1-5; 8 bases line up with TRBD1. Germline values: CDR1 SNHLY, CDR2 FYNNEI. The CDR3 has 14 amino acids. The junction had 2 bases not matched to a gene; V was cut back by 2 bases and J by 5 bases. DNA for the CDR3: TGTGCCAGCAGTGAAAGGACAGGGCATCAGCCCCAGCATTTT. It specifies CASSERTGHQPQHF.

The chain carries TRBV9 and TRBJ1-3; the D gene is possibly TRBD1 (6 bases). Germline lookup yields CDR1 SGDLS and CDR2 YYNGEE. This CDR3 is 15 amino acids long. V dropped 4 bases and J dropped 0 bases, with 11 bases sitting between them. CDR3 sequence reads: CASSPRGASGNTIYF. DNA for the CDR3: TGTGCCAGCAGCCCCAGGGGTGCCTCTGGAAACACCATATATTTT. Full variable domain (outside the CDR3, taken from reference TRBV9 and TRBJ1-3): DSGVTQTPKHLITATGQRVTLRCSPRSGDLSVYWYQQSLDQGLQFLIQYYNGEERAKGNILERFSAQQFPDLHSELNLSSLELGDSALYFCASSPRGASGNTIYFGEGSWLTVV.

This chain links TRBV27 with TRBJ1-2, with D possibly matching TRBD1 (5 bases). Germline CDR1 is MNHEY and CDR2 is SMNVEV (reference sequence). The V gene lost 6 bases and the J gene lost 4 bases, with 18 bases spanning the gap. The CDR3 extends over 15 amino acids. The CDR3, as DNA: TGTGCCAGCAGGGGGACCCGGGGGGTAGCCTATGGCTACACCTTC. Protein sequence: CASRGTRGVAYGYTF.

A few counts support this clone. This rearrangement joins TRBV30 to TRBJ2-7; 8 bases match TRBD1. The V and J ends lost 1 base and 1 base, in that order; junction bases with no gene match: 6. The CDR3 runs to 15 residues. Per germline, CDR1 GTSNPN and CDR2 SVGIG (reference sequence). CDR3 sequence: CAWSEGQGASYEQYF. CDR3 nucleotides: TGTGCCTGGAGTGAGGGTCAGGGGGCTTCCTACGAGCAGTACTTC.

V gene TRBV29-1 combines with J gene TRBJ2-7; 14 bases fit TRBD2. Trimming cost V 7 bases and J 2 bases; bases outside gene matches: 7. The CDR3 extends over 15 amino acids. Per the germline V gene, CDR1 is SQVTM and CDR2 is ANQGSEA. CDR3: CSGGLAGAETYEQYF. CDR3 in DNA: TGCAGCGGGGGACTAGCGGGAGCAGAGACCTACGAGCAGTACTTC.

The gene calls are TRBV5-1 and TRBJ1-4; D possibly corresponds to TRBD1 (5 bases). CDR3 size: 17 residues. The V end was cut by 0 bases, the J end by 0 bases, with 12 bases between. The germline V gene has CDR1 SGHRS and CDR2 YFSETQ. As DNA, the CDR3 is TGCGCCAGCAGCTTGGGCCGGGGGACGACAACTAATGAAAAACTGTTTTTT. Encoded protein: CASSLGRGTTTNEKLFF.

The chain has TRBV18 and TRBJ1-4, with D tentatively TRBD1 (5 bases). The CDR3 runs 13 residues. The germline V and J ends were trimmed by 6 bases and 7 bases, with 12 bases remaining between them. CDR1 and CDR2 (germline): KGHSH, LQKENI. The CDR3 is CASSSDQGEKLFF. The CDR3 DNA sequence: TGTGCCAGCTCGTCGGACCAGGGTGAAAAACTGTTTTTT. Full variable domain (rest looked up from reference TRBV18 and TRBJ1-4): NAGVMQNPRHLVRRRGQEARLRCSPMKGHSHVYWYRQLPEEGLKFMVYLQKENIIDESGMPKERFSAEFPKEGPSILRIQQVVRGDSAAYFCASSSDQGEKLFFGSGTQLSVL.

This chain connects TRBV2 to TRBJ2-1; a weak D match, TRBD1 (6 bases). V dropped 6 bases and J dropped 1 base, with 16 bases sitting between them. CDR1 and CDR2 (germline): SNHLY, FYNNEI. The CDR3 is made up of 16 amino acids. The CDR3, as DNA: TGTGCCAGCAGCGGCCCAAGGGGGATGTCCTACAATGAGCAGTTCTTC. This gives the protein CASSGPRGMSYNEQFF.

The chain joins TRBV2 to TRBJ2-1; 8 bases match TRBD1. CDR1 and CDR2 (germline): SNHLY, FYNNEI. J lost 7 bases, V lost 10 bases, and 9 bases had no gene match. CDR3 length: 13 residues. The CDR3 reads CATDRGAGNEQFF. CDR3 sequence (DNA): TGTGCCACCGACAGGGGCGCAGGTAATGAGCAGTTCTTC.

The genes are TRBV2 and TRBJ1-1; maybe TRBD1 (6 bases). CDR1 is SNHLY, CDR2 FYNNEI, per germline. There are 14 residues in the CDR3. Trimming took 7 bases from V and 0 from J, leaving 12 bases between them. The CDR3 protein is CASTRGNMNTEAFF. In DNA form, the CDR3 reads TGTGCCAGCACCAGGGGCAATATGAACACTGAAGCTTTCTTT.

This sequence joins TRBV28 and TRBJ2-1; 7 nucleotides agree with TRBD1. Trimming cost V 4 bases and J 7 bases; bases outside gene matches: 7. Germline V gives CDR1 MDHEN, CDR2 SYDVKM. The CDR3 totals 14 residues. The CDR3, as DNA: TGTGCCAGCAGTTACGACTCAGGGGGAAATGAGCAGTTCTTC. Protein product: CASSYDSGGNEQFF.

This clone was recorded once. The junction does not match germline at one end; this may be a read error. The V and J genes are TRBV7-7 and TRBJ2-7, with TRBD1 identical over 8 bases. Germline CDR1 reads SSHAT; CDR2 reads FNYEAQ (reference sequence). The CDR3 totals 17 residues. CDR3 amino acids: CASSLPRRAGGMYEQYF. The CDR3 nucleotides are TGTGCTAGCAGCCTCCCTAGGCGGGCAGGGGGCATGTACGAGCAGTACTTC.

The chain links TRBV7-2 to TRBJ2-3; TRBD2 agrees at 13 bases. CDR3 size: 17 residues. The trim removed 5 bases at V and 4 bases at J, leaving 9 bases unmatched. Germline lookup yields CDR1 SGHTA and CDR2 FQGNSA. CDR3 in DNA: TGTGCCAGCAGCACCCCACTAGCGGGAGGGCTCCCAGATACGCAGTATTTT. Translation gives CASSTPLAGGLPDTQYF.

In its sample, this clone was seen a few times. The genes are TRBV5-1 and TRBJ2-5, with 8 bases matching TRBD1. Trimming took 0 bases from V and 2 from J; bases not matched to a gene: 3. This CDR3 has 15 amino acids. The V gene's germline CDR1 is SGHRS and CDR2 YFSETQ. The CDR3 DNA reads TGCGCCAGCAGCTTGGGGACAGGGCCACAAGAGACCCAGTACTTC. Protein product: CASSLGTGPQETQYF.

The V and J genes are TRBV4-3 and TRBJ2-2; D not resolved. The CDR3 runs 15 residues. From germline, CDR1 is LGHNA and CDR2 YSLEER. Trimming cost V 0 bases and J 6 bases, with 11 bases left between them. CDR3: CASSQEQVSPGELFF. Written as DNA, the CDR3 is TGCGCCAGCAGCCAAGAACAAGTTAGCCCCGGGGAGCTGTTTTTT.

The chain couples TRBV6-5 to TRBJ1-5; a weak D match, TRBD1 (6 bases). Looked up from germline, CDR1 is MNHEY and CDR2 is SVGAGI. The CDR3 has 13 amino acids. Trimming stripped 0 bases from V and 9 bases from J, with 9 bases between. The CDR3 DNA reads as TGTGCCAGCAGTTACTCGAGGGACATGCCCCAGCATTTT. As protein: CASSYSRDMPQHF.

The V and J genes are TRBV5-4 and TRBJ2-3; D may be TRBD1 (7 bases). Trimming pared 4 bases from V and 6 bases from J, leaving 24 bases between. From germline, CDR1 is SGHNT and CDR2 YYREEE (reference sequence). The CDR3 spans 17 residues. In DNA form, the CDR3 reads TGTGCCAGCAGCCCATCCGAAGTGGCAGGGGGGCCCGATACGCAGTATTTT. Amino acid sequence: CASSPSEVAGGPDTQYF.

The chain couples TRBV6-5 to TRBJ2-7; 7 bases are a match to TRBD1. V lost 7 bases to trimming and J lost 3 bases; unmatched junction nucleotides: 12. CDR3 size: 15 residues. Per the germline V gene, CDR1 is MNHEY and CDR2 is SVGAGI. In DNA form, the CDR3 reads TGTGCCAGCAAAGGGACAGCCCTTCTGAGCTACGAGCAGTACTTC. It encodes CASKGTALLSYEQYF.

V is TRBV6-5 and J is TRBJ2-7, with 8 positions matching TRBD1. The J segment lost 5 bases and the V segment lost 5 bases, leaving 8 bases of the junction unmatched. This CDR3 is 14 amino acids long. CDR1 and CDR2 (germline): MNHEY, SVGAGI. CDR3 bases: TGTGCCAGCAGTAATTACTTGGGACAGGACGAGCAGTACTTC. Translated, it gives CASSNYLGQDEQYF.

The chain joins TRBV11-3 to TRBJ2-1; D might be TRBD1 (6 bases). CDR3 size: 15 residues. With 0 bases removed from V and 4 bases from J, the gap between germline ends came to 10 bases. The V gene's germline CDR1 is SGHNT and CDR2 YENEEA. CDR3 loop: CASSLDSGQYNEQFF. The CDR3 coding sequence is TGTGCCAGCAGCTTAGATTCAGGACAGTACAATGAGCAGTTCTTC. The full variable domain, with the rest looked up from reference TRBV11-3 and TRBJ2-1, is EAGVVQSPRYKIIEKKQPVAFWCNPISGHNTLYWYLQNLGQGPELLIRYENEEAVDDSQLPKDRFSAERLKGVDSTLKIQPAELGDSAVYLCASSLDSGQYNEQFFGPGTRLTVL.

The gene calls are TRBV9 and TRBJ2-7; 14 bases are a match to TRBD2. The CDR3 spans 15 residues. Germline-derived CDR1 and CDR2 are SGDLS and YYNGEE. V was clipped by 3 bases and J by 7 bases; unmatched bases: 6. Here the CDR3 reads CASSEGLAGAVEQYF. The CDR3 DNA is TGTGCCAGCAGCGAGGGACTAGCGGGAGCTGTTGAGCAGTACTTC.